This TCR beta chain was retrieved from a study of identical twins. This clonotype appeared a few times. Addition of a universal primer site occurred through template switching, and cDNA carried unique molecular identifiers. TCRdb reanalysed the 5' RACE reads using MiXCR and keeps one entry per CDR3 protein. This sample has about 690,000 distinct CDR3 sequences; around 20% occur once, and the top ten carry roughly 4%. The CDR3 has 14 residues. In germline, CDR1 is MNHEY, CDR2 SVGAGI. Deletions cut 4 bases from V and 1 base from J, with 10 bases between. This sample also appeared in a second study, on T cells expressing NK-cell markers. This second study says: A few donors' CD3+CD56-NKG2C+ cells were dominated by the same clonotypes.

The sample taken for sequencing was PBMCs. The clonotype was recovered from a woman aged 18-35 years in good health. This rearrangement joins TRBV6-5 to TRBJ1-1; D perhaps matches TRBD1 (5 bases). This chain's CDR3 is CASSSQGWNTEAFF. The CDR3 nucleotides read TGTGCCAGCAGTTCCCAGGGATGGAACACTGAAGCTTTCTTT.